The subject of this entry is one T cell receptor (beta chain). This specimen belongs to a study of cytomegalovirus exposure and HLA in healthy donors. The study ran its PCR with 60 Vbeta and 13 Jbeta primers. Using immunoSEQ multiplex PCR, the repertoire was profiled, and TCRdb retains in-frame clones only, with some absent. This table holds about 48,000 clones. This receptor was taken from a male donor in good health and CMV-seropositive. The specimen sequenced was PBMCs.

The CDR3 region is CASTARSTDTQYF. The CDR3, as DNA: TGTGCCAGCACCGCCCGGAGCACAGATACGCAGTATTTT. J is TRBJ2-3 and V is TRBV5-6, with no clear D. The CDR3 has 13 amino acids. V dropped 6 bases and J dropped 0 bases, with 8 bases sitting between them. The germline gives CDR1 SGHDT, CDR2 YYEEEE.